This passage covers 25 T cell receptor beta chains from one sample sequenced in a study of HIV-infected patients and healthy controls (dated by TCRdb to the mid-2010s). Whole blood was used without fractionating the cells, so the repertoire represented all peripheral T cells without sorting. The library was generated by 5' RACE. Sequenced using an Illumina MiSeq. Using SuperScript III with primers targeting the alpha and beta constant regions, around 500 ng of RNA was reverse transcribed. Separate alpha and beta chain libraries were made by chain-specific third strand synthesis with multiplexing indices. TCRdb reran the public reads through fastp at Q25 and MiXCR, keeping productive beta chains. Rows are combined by CDR3 protein, so each entry shows the most common genes and DNA. This sample has around 13,000 distinct CDR3 sequences in its table, and 9.9% of those were observed once. The leading ten clones occupy 6% to 7% of the sample.

Sample: blood. The receptors derive from an adult in good health.

This clonotype was recorded at least ten times. V usage is TRBV6-2 or TRBV6-3 and J usage is TRBJ1-4; no firm D call. Trimming left V 0 bases short and J 8 bases short, with 10 bases between. The germline CDR1 and CDR2 sequences are MNHEY and SVGEGT. This CDR3 comprises 14 residues. The chain's CDR3 is CASSYSSSVEKLFF. The CDR3 DNA sequence: TGTGCCAGCAGTTACTCCTCAAGCGTCGAAAAACTGTTTTTT.

This clonotype was observed many times. This sequence joins TRBV12-3 or TRBV12-4 and TRBJ2-7, with a weak D call TRBD2 (7 bases). CDR3 length: 17 amino acids. Trimming cost V 3 bases and J 9 bases, with 27 bases left between them. Here the CDR3 DNA reads TGTGCCAGCAGTTTCCGGGTTTGGGGGGGCTCCACCTTCGGGCAGTACTTC. Encoded protein: CASSFRVWGGSTFGQYF.

The table lists this clonotype with many counts. The rearrangement uses TRBV15 and TRBJ1-1; the D gene is possibly TRBD1 (6 bases). Germline lookup yields CDR1 LNHNV and CDR2 YYDKDF (reference sequence). V gave up 2 bases and J gave up 4 bases, with 26 bases separating them. The CDR3 is 19 amino acids. The chain's CDR3 is CATSRRFTGINPLGTEAFF. In nucleotides, the CDR3 is TGTGCCACCAGCAGACGATTTACAGGGATTAATCCTTTGGGCACTGAAGCTTTCTTT.

Ten or more counts support this clonotype. One end of the junction fails to match germline, which may point to a read error. This chain connects TRBV7-7 to TRBJ2-3; possibly TRBD2 for D (6 bases). The CDR3 loop spans 15 amino acids. Per germline, CDR1 SSHAT and CDR2 FNYEAQ (reference sequence). The CDR3: CASSPQVGGRDTQYF. CDR3 nucleotide sequence: TGTGCTAGCAGCCCACAGGTGGGGGGTCGAGATACGCAGTATTTT.

Comments on this clonotype: Being one base from a much bigger clone, this may be a read error. V usage is TRBV29-1 and J usage is TRBJ2-7; 7 bases agree with TRBD1. V shed 4 bases, J shed 3 bases, and the junction held 0 bases outside the gene matches. Germline assignment: CDR1 SQVTM and CDR2 ANQGSEA. The CDR3 has 11 amino acids. The CDR3 DNA reads as TGCAGCGTTGCAGGGGGCTACGAGCAGTACTTC. It specifies CSVAGGYEQYF.

In its sample, this clonotype was seen a few times. The genes are TRBV12-3 or TRBV12-4 and TRBJ1-4, with TRBD1 matching 10 bases. Unmatched junction bases numbered 10, after V lost 4 bases and J lost 8 bases. This CDR3 has 16 residues. CDR3 DNA: TGTGCCAGCAGTTATGGGACAGGGGATATTGGGGAAAAACTGTTTTTT. Protein product: CASSYGTGDIGEKLFF.

This clonotype was observed a few times. The chain links TRBV30 to TRBJ2-5; D may be TRBD2 (7 bases). There are 14 residues in the CDR3. Germline values: CDR1 GTSNPN, CDR2 SVGIG (reference sequence). Trimming shortened V by 2 bases and J by 2 bases, and 12 bases separated the two germline ends. The CDR3 bases are TGTGCCTGGAGTCGGGGGGCGGGGCAAGAGACCCAGTACTTC. This codes for CAWSRGAGQETQYF.

About this clonotype: This may come from a read error, since a much larger clone is one base off. The chain links TRBV4-3 to TRBJ2-4; the D is unclear. The germline V gene encodes CDR1 LGHNA and CDR2 YSLEER. The CDR3 is 16 amino acids. For the CDR3, the DNA is TGCGCCAGCAGACAAGAGGCTGGGATGGCCAAAAACATTCAGTACTTC. Its protein is CASRQEAGMAKNIQYF.

By share, this clonotype ranks as medium-sized. The chain combines TRBV12-3 or TRBV12-4 with TRBJ2-7, with 9 nucleotides matching TRBD1. The CDR3 contains 16 residues. The V gene end was trimmed by 4 bases and the J gene end by 5 bases; junction bases not matched to a gene: 12. CDR3 protein: CASSSPGQGTLHEQYF. DNA of the CDR3: TGTGCCAGCAGTTCCCCGGGACAGGGCACGCTACACGAGCAGTACTTC.

By share of the sample, this clonotype is medium-sized. V and J are TRBV18 and TRBJ1-5, with D maybe TRBD1 (6 bases). Germline V gene data show CDR1 as KGHSH and CDR2 as LQKENI. This CDR3 has 17 residues. The V and J ends lost 3 bases and 0 bases respectively, with 15 bases between them. The DNA of the CDR3 is TGTGCCAGCTCACCTGCCCGACAGGAGTATAGCAATCAGCCCCAGCATTTT. Translating gives CASSPARQEYSNQPQHF.

The chain joins TRBV18 to TRBJ1-4; 8 nucleotides agree with TRBD1. CDR1 KGHSH and CDR2 LQKENI come from the germline V gene. There are 17 residues in the CDR3. Trimming at V came to 2 bases and at J to 2 bases, leaving 7 bases not matched to a gene. The CDR3 spells CASSPKMAGGTNEKLFF. CDR3 nucleotide sequence: TGTGCCAGCTCACCAAAGATGGCAGGGGGCACTAATGAAAAACTGTTTTTT.

This clonotype was detected only a few times. V is TRBV7-2 and J is TRBJ2-7; D perhaps matches TRBD2 (5 bases). In germline, CDR1 is SGHTA, CDR2 FQGNSA. There are 16 residues in the CDR3. V was pared by 5 bases and J by 0 bases, with 17 bases between. CDR3 nucleotide sequence: TGTGCCAGCAGCCCGCCCCCCCGGACTTTCTCCTACGAGCAGTACTTC. Its protein is CASSPPPRTFSYEQYF.

The rearrangement links TRBV19 to TRBJ2-1; D is perhaps TRBD1 (6 bases). This CDR3 region has 14 residues. Germline loops: CDR1 LNHDA, CDR2 SQIVND (reference sequence). The V and J ends lost 1 base and 7 bases respectively, with 11 bases between them. Written as DNA, the CDR3 is TGTGCCAGTAGTATAGCTAGGGGGACGAATGAGCAGTTCTTC. Translating it yields CASSIARGTNEQFF.

This clonotype was detected ten times or more. The rearrangement uses TRBV11-1 and TRBJ1-2; D is undetermined. Germline V CDR1 and CDR2: SGHAT, FQDESV (reference sequence). The CDR3 extends over 12 amino acids. V lost 2 bases, J lost 4 bases, and 5 bases lay in between. Here the CDR3 reads CASSLRGYGYTF. The CDR3, as DNA: TGTGCCAGCAGCTTACGGGGCTATGGCTACACCTTC.

By frequency in the sample, this clonotype is medium-sized. The chain recombines TRBV29-1 with TRBJ1-2; no clear D. In germline, CDR1 is SQVTM, CDR2 ANQGSEA. The CDR3 consists of 11 residues. The V end lost 4 bases, the J end lost 6 bases, and 9 bases lay between the germline ends. The DNA for the CDR3 is TGCAGCGTTGTCGGCAGCCATGGCTACACCTTC. This codes for CSVVGSHGYTF.

This clonotype was seen a handful of times. The rearrangement links TRBV7-2 to TRBJ2-6; TRBD2 might be the D (6 bases). The CDR3 length is 14 residues. Trimming cost V 9 bases and J 0 bases, with 9 bases left between them. CDR1 is SGHTA and CDR2 is FQGNSA in the germline V gene. The CDR3: CARGGGSGANVLTF. In DNA, the CDR3 is TGTGCCAGGGGGGGTGGCTCTGGGGCCAACGTCCTGACTTTC.

This clonotype was detected ten times or more. This rearrangement joins TRBV20-1 to TRBJ1-5; weak D call: TRBD1 (5 bases). The CDR3 sequence is 15 residues long. CDR1 is DFQATT, CDR2 SNEGSKA, per germline (reference sequence). Trimming took 4 bases from V and 5 from J, leaving 18 bases between them. The CDR3 spells CSATKTRWGDQPQHF. Written as DNA, the CDR3 is TGCAGTGCTACTAAGACTCGATGGGGGGATCAGCCCCAGCATTTT.

In its sample, this clonotype is medium-sized. This chain joins TRBV6-6 and TRBJ1-5; D possibly corresponds to TRBD1 (5 bases). CDR3 size: 13 residues. Trimming pared 6 bases from V and 4 bases from J, leaving 10 bases between. Germline lookup yields CDR1 MNHNY and CDR2 SVGAGI (reference sequence). This CDR3 reads CASREWGNQPQHF. As DNA, the CDR3 is TGTGCCAGCAGGGAGTGGGGGAATCAGCCCCAGCATTTT.

This clonotype is classed as medium-sized (0.01 to 0.1%). The J gene is TRBJ2-1, the V gene TRBV6-2 or TRBV6-3; no clear D gene. CDR1 is MNHEY and CDR2 is SVGEGT in the germline V gene. The CDR3 has 11 residues. V was pared by 6 bases and J by 6 bases, with 6 bases between. The CDR3 protein is CASSPLNEQFF. In DNA form, the CDR3 reads TGTGCCAGCAGCCCCCTCAATGAGCAGTTCTTC.

This clonotype was counted a few times. The genes are TRBV19 and TRBJ1-1; TRBD1 is a possible D gene (5 bases). Between the trimmed V and J ends, which lost 5 bases and 3 bases, there was a span of 13 bases. Germline V CDR1 and CDR2: LNHDA, SQIVND (reference sequence). The CDR3 covers 14 residues. The CDR3 DNA reads TGTGCCAGTAGTGCAATGCCGGGGGACACTGAAGCTTTCTTT. Translation gives CASSAMPGDTEAFF.

This clonotype has at least ten counts. The chain has TRBV3-1 and TRBJ1-1; tentative D call: TRBD1 (5 bases). CDR3 length: 14 residues. Looked up from germline, CDR1 is LGHDT and CDR2 is YNNKEL (reference sequence). Between the trimmed V and J ends, which lost 7 bases and 4 bases, there was a span of 16 bases. CDR3 in amino acids: CASKPSGWVTEAFF. In DNA form, the CDR3 reads TGTGCCAGCAAACCATCAGGGTGGGTCACTGAAGCTTTCTTT. Full variable domain (rest looked up from reference TRBV3-1 and TRBJ1-1): DTAVSQTPKYLVTQMGNDKSIKCEQNLGHDTMYWYKQDSKKFLKIMFSYNNKELIINETVPNRFSPKSPDKAHLNLHINSLELGDSAVYFCASKPSGWVTEAFFGQGTRLTVV.

By share, this clonotype ranks as medium-sized. The junction departs from germline at one end; a sequencing error may be responsible. The chain couples TRBV16 to TRBJ2-7, with D perhaps matching TRBD2 (6 bases). The CDR3 sequence is 14 residues long. Germline loops: CDR1 KGHSY, CDR2 FQNENV. CDR3 region: CASSPAGSSHEQYF. The CDR3 nucleotides read TGTGCCAGCAGCCCGGCCGGGAGCTCCCACGAGCAGTACTTC.

This clonotype appeared many times. V and J are TRBV12-3 or TRBV12-4 and TRBJ1-5, with D tentatively TRBD1 (5 bases). The length of the CDR3 is 13 residues. V lost 6 bases to trimming and J lost 4 bases, with 10 bases between them. The CDR3 here is CASSLQGNQPQHF. The CDR3 DNA is TGTGCCAGCAGCCTGCAGGGAAATCAGCCCCAGCATTTT.

This clonotype qualifies as medium-sized. The chain uses TRBV18 and TRBJ2-3, with no clear D. The germline CDR1 and CDR2 sequences are KGHSH and LQKENI. This CDR3 spans 12 amino acids. V shed 2 bases and J shed 5 bases, with 5 bases lying between them. The CDR3: CASSPGRDTQYF. The CDR3 DNA reads TGTGCCAGCTCACCAGGAAGAGATACGCAGTATTTT.

CDR3 in DNA: TGTGCCAGCACGAAACAGAGTAATGAAAAACTGTTTTTT. Encoded protein: CASTKQSNEKLFF. The V call is TRBV7-9, the J call TRBJ1-4; D is ambiguous. V lost 7 bases, J lost 4 bases, and 10 bases lay in between. The CDR3 runs to 13 residues. The V gene's germline CDR1 is SEHNR and CDR2 FQNEAQ (reference sequence).